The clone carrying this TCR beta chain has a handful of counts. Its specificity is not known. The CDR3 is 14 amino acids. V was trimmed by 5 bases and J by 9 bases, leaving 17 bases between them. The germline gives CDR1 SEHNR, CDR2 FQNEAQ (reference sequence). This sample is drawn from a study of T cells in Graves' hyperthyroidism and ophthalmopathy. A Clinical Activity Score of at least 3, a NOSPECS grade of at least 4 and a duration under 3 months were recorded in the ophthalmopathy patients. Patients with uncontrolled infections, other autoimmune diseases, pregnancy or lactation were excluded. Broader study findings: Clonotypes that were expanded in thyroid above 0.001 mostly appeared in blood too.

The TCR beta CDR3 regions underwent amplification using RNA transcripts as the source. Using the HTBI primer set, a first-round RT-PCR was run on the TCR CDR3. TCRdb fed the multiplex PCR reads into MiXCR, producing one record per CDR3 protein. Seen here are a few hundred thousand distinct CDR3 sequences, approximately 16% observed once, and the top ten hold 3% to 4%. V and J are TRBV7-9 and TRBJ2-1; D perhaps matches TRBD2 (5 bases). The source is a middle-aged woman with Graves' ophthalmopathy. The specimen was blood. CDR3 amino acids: CASSPSIGGREQFF. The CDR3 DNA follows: TGTGCCAGCAGCCCCAGTATAGGAGGTCGTGAGCAGTTCTTC.